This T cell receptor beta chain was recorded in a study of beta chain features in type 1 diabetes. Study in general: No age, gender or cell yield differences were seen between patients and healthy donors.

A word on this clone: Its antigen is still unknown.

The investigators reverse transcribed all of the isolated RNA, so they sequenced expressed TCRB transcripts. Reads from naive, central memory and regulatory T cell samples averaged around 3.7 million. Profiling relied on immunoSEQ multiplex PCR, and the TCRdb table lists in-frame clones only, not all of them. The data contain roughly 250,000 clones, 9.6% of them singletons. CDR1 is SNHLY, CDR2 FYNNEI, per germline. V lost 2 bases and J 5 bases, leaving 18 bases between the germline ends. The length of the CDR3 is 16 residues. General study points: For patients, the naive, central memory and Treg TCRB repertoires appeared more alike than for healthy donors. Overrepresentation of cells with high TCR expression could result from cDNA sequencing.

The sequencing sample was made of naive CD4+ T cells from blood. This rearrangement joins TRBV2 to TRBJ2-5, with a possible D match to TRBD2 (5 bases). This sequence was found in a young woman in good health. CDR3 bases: TGTGCCAGCAGTGAATTGCGGGCAGCCGCTTCGGAGACCCAGTACTTC. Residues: CASSELRAAASETQYF. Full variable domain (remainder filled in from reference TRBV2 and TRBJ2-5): EPEVTQTPSHQVTQMGQEVILRCVPISNHLYFYWYRQILGQKVEFLVSFYNNEISEKSEIFDDQFSVERPDGSNFTLKIRSTKLEDSAMYFCASSELRAAASETQYFGPGTRLLVL.